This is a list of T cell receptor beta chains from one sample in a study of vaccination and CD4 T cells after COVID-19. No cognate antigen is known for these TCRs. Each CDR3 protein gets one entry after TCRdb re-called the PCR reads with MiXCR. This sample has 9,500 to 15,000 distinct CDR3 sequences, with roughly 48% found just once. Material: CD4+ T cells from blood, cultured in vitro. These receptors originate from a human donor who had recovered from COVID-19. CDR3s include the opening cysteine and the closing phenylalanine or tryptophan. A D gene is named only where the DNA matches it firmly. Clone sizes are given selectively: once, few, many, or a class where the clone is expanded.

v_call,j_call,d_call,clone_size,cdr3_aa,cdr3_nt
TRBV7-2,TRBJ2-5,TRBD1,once,CASSRKGTEGIRTQYF,TGTGCCAGCAGCCGGAAAGGGACAGAAGGAATCAGGACCCAGTACTTC
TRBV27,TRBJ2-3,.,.,CASSPKRSPSTDTQYF,TGTGCCAGCAGTCCTAAGCGGAGCCCTAGCACAGATACGCAGTATTTT
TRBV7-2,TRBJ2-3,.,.,CASSFLGRQGGADTQYF,TGTGCCAGCAGCTTCTTAGGTAGGCAGGGAGGAGCAGATACGCAGTATTTT
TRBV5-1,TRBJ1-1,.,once,CASSLLAGNTEAFF,TGCGCCAGCAGCTTGTTAGCGGGGAACACTGAAGCTTTCTTT
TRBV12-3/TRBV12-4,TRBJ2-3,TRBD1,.,CAIARTGASADTQYF,TGTGCCATCGCAAGGACAGGGGCGAGCGCAGATACGCAGTATTTT
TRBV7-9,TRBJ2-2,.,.,CASSFGGVKTGELFF,TGTGCCAGCAGCTTCGGGGGCGTGAAGACCGGGGAGCTGTTTTTT
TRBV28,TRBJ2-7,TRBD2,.,CASSGLAGDKRPYEQYF,TGTGCCAGCAGTGGGCTAGCGGGAGACAAACGGCCCTACGAGCAGTACTTC
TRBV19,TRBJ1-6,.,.,CASSSRTSYTPLHF,TGTGCCAGTAGTTCCAGGACATCCTACACACCCCTCCACTTT
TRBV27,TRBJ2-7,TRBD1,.,CASRLYRDRGFEQYF,TGTGCCAGCAGATTATACCGGGACAGGGGGTTCGAGCAGTACTTC
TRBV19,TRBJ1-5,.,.,CASTISGQPQHF,TGTGCCAGTACAATATCCGGACAGCCCCAGCATTTT
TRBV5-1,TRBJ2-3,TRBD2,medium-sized,CASSKGLALRSTDTQYF,TGCGCCAGCAGCAAGGGACTAGCGTTACGAAGCACAGATACGCAGTATTTT
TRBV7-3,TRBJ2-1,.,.,CASSLVKAAEQFF,TGTGCCAGCAGCCTCGTCAAGGCGGCTGAGCAGTTCTTC
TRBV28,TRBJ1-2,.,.,CASTIAGTLNYGYTF,TGTGCCAGCACCATAGCCGGGACACTTAACTATGGCTACACCTTC
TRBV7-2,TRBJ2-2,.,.,CASSLGYGSGELFF,TGTGCCAGCAGCTTAGGGTACGGTTCCGGGGAGCTGTTTTTT
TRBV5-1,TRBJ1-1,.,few,CASSSDSLTEAFF,TGCGCCAGCAGCTCGGACAGTCTAACTGAAGCTTTCTTT
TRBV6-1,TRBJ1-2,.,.,CASIRSTSPNYGYTF,TGTGCCAGCATTCGATCGACAAGCCCAAACTATGGCTACACCTTC
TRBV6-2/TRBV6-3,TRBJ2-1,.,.,CASSGFGGVRNEQFF,TGTGCCAGTAGTGGTTTCGGGGGAGTAAGGAATGAGCAGTTCTTC
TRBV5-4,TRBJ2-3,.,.,CASSLGAHPLDTQYF,TGTGCCAGTAGCTTGGGGGCTCATCCACTAGATACGCAGTATTTT
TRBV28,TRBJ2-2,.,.,CASSLLPRIGRTADTGELFF,TGTGCCAGCAGTTTACTGCCCAGGATCGGGCGGACTGCAGACACCGGGGAGCTGTTTTTT
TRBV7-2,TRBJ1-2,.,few,CASSKRQDRYGYTF,TGTGCCAGCAGCAAACGACAGGATCGGTATGGCTACACCTTC
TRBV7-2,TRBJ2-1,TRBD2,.,CASSLEFSGGEQFF,TGTGCCAGCAGCTTAGAGTTTAGCGGGGGAGAGCAGTTCTTC
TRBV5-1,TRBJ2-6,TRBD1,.,CASSLGTGGLGGANVLTF,TGCGCCAGCAGCTTGGGGACAGGGGGCTTAGGTGGGGCCAACGTCCTGACTTTC
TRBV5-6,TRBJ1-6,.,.,CASSVGGQNSPLHF,TGTGCCAGCAGCGTGGGGGGTCAGAATTCACCCCTCCACTTT
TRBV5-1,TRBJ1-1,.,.,CASSWDNSNTEAFF,TGCGCCAGCAGCTGGGACAACTCGAACACTGAAGCTTTCTTT
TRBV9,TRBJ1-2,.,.,CASSVGSSGYTF,TGTGCCAGCAGCGTCGGGAGTAGCGGCTACACCTTC
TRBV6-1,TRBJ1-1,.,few,CASSRSFDRGRTEAFF,TGTGCCAGCAGTAGATCCTTCGACAGAGGTAGGACTGAAGCTTTCTTT
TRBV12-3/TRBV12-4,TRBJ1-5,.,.,CASSGGIEQPQHF,TGTGCCAGCAGTGGGGGCATAGAACAGCCCCAGCATTTT
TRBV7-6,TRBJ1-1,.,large,CASSVRGQNTEAFF,TGTGCCAGCAGCGTCCGGGGACAGAACACTGAAGCTTTCTTT
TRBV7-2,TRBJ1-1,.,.,CASSLDRRNTEAFF,TGTGCCAGCAGCTTAGACAGGAGGAACACTGAAGCTTTCTTT